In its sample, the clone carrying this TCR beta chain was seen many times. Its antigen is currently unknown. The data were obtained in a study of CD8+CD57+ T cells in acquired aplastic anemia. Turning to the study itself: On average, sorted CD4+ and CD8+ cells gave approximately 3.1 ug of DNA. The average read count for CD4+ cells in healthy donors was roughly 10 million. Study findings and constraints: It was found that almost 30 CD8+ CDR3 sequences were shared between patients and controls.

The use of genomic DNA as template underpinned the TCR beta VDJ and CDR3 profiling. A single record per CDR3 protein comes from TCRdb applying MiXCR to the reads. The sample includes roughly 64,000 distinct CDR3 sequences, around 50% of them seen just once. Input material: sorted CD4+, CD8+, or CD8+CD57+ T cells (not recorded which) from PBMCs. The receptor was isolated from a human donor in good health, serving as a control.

The CDR3 sequence: CAWSAIHRGLGNQPQHF. Written as DNA, the CDR3 is TGTGCCTGGAGTGCGATTCACAGGGGGCTGGGCAATCAGCCCCAGCATTTT. The chain combines TRBV30 with TRBJ1-5, with 9 bases identical to TRBD1. CDR1 GTSNPN and CDR2 SVGIG come from the germline V gene (reference sequence). Unmatched junction bases numbered 9, after V lost 1 base and J lost 2 bases. CDR3 size: 17 residues.